This TCR beta chain was identified during a study of CD8 T cells in Susac syndrome. About 0.45 to 1 ug RNA was reverse transcribed with random hexamers. An immunoSEQ multiplex PCR generated amplified TCR beta CDR3 products spanning 54 Vbeta and 13 Jbeta. TCRdb processed the immunoSEQ multiplex PCR reads anew with MiXCR; each CDR3 protein has one entry. Of around 280,000 distinct CDR3 sequences listed, approximately 84% are singletons. Worth noting for this clonotype: At one end the junction does not follow the germline gene, possibly because of a read error.

From blood CD8+ and CD4+ T cells, the TCR beta chain was sequenced. Negative isolation yielded CD8+ and CD4+ T cells; FACS enriched TEMRA cells. The specimen was CD8+ T cells from PBMCs. This TCR came from a human donor with multiple sclerosis.

The CDR3 loop is CATSTPWEGPGSGEPFF. Written as DNA, the CDR3 is TGTGCCACCAGCACCCCCTGGGAGGGACCAGGCTCCGGGGAGCCGTTTTTT. The chain has TRBV15 and TRBJ2-2, with 7 bases fitting TRBD2. The CDR3 spans 17 residues. CDR1 and CDR2 (germline): LNHNV, YYDKDF (reference sequence). Based on the CDR3 plus reference TRBV15 and TRBJ2-2, the full variable domain is DAMVIQNPRYQVTQFGKPVTLSCSQTLNHNVMYWYQQKSSQAPKLLFHYYDKDFNNEADTPDNFQSRRPNTSFCFLDIRSPGLGDTAMYLCATSTPWEGPGSGEPFFGEGSRLTVL.